This T cell receptor beta chain was documented in a study of blood T cell repertoires in COVID-19. Study-wide background: COVID-19 samples, acute and convalescent, were from the United States, Italy and Spain. Sources were T cells, B-cell-depleted T cells, or PBMCs; the material itself was cDNA or gDNA.

Only in-frame clones appear in the TCRdb table, and some are missing; sequencing was by immunoSEQ multiplex PCR. Of 90,000 to 150,000 clones in the sample, 75% to 85% are singletons; the top ten hold 3% to 4.5%. The sample was peripheral blood. The sequence derives from a woman of 80 years or more with acute or convalescent COVID-19.

The CDR3 reads CASRLTGGGQPQHF. The CDR3 DNA reads TGTGCCAGCAGGCTCACAGGGGGCGGGCAGCCCCAGCATTTT. The V and J genes are TRBV28 and TRBJ1-5; TRBD1 matches 9 bases. Trimming at V came to 6 bases and at J to 7 bases, leaving 7 bases not matched to a gene. The germline CDR1 and CDR2 sequences are MDHEN and SYDVKM. The CDR3 spans 14 residues.